This is a list of T cell receptor beta chains from one sample in a study of regulatory T cells in long-lasting Graves disease. Each CDR3 protein is one row after TCRdb ran MiXCR on the multiplex PCR reads. The table lists 450,000 to 650,000 distinct CDR3 sequences, about 16% of them singletons, with around 25% in the top ten. These data were also filed under a second study, of T cells in Graves' hyperthyroidism and ophthalmopathy.

Specimen: peripheral blood mononuclear cells (PBMCs), collected at new diagnosis, from a patient treated with antithyroid drugs. All receptors derive from a middle-aged woman with Graves disease. Both conserved end residues are part of each CDR3. Fields, in order: J gene, V gene, clone size, D gene, CDR3 DNA, CDR3 protein. A D gene is named only where the DNA matches it firmly. The size of a clone is reported for some rows only, either as once, few or many, or as a class for expanded clones.

j_gene: TRBJ1-5; v_gene: TRBV7-9; abundance: NA; d_gene: NA; CDR3nt: TGTGCCAGCAGTCCCCGGGGGAATAGCAATCAGCCCCAGCATTTT; CDR3aa: CASSPRGNSNQPQHF
j_gene: TRBJ2-3; v_gene: TRBV20-1; abundance: many; d_gene: NA; CDR3nt: TGCAGTGCTAGAGGGGGCACAGATACGCAGTATTTT; CDR3aa: CSARGGTDTQYF
j_gene: TRBJ2-3; v_gene: TRBV30; abundance: many; d_gene: NA; CDR3nt: TGTGCCTGGAGAACCCCCGATGGAACAGATACGCAGTATTTT; CDR3aa: CAWRTPDGTDTQYF
j_gene: TRBJ1-2; v_gene: TRBV24-1; abundance: many; d_gene: NA; CDR3nt: TGTGCCGCCAAGCGGGACACCACAATCAATGGCTACACCTTC; CDR3aa: CAAKRDTTINGYTF
j_gene: TRBJ2-1; v_gene: TRBV15; abundance: few; d_gene: TRBD2; CDR3nt: TGTGCCACCAGCAGAGAGACTAGCGGAACTCGGCAGGGGCAGTTCTTC; CDR3aa: CATSRETSGTRQGQFF
j_gene: TRBJ1-2; v_gene: TRBV30; abundance: many; d_gene: NA; CDR3nt: TGTGCCTGGGTATATCGAGATCACCGAGGAGGCTACACCTTC; CDR3aa: CAWVYRDHRGGYTF
j_gene: TRBJ1-2; v_gene: TRBV5-1; abundance: NA; d_gene: NA; CDR3nt: TGTGCCAGCAGCTTAATGGACAGAGCTAACTATGGCTACACCTTC; CDR3aa: CASSLMDRANYGYTF
j_gene: TRBJ2-2; v_gene: TRBV12-3/TRBV12-4; abundance: few; d_gene: NA; CDR3nt: TGTGCCAGCAGCCGGGGCCCGGTGGGGACCGGGGAGCTGTTTTTT; CDR3aa: CASSRGPVGTGELFF
j_gene: TRBJ1-1; v_gene: TRBV3-1; abundance: many; d_gene: NA; CDR3nt: TGTGCCAGCAGATACAACGCCGAAGCTTTCTTT; CDR3aa: CASRYNAEAFF
j_gene: TRBJ2-7; v_gene: TRBV12-3/TRBV12-4; abundance: NA; d_gene: NA; CDR3nt: TGTGCCAGCAAGGAAGGGGGGGTCTCTGAGCAGTACTTC; CDR3aa: CASKEGGVSEQYF
j_gene: TRBJ1-1; v_gene: TRBV6-1; abundance: many; d_gene: NA; CDR3nt: TGTGCCAGCAGTCCCCAGATGAACACTGAAGCTTTCTTT; CDR3aa: CASSPQMNTEAFF
j_gene: TRBJ2-1; v_gene: TRBV5-1; abundance: NA; d_gene: NA; CDR3nt: TGCGCCAGCAGCTTGGCCGTGAGACGGAACGCCTACAATGAGCAGTTCTTC; CDR3aa: CASSLAVRRNAYNEQFF
j_gene: TRBJ2-1; v_gene: TRBV30; abundance: NA; d_gene: TRBD2; CDR3nt: TGTGCCTGGAGTCTCCGGACTAGCGGGGGATACAATGAGCAGTTCTTC; CDR3aa: CAWSLRTSGGYNEQFF
j_gene: TRBJ2-2; v_gene: TRBV29-1; abundance: NA; d_gene: NA; CDR3nt: TGCAGCGTTGAAGATCGAGGCACAGGGACCAAGAACACCGGGGAGCTGTTTTTT; CDR3aa: CSVEDRGTGTKNTGELFF
j_gene: TRBJ2-7; v_gene: TRBV2; abundance: many; d_gene: TRBD1; CDR3nt: TGTGCCAGCAGTGAATCAGGGGGCAACGAGCAGTACTTC; CDR3aa: CASSESGGNEQYF
j_gene: TRBJ1-2; v_gene: TRBV7-8; abundance: many; d_gene: TRBD1; CDR3nt: TGTGCCAGCAGCTTAGTCCGGGACAGTAACTATGGCTACACCTTC; CDR3aa: CASSLVRDSNYGYTF
j_gene: TRBJ1-1; v_gene: TRBV2; abundance: many; d_gene: NA; CDR3nt: TGTGCCAGCAGTGAAATAAGGGTAAACACTGAAGCTTTCTTT; CDR3aa: CASSEIRVNTEAFF
j_gene: TRBJ2-1; v_gene: TRBV7-9; abundance: NA; d_gene: NA; CDR3nt: TGTGCCAGCAGCTTAGCTTTGGACCAGTTCTTC; CDR3aa: CASSLALDQFF
j_gene: TRBJ2-5; v_gene: TRBV2; abundance: many; d_gene: NA; CDR3nt: TGTGCCAGCGGTCCCAGCCAAGAGACCCAGTACTTC; CDR3aa: CASGPSQETQYF
j_gene: TRBJ2-3; v_gene: TRBV27; abundance: many; d_gene: TRBD2; CDR3nt: TGTGCCAGCAGTTTACTTGCGGGGGGGAACCTCTGGACAGATACGCAGTATTTT; CDR3aa: CASSLLAGGNLWTDTQYF
j_gene: TRBJ2-2; v_gene: TRBV11-3; abundance: NA; d_gene: TRBD2; CDR3nt: TGTGCCAGCAGCTTCTGGACTAGCGGCACCGGGGAGCTGTTTTTT; CDR3aa: CASSFWTSGTGELFF
j_gene: TRBJ2-7; v_gene: TRBV7-9; abundance: NA; d_gene: NA; CDR3nt: TGTGCCAGCAGCTTAGAAGTTGCCTACGGGCAGTACTTC; CDR3aa: CASSLEVAYGQYF
j_gene: TRBJ1-5; v_gene: TRBV18; abundance: NA; d_gene: NA; CDR3nt: TGTGCCAGCTCTTCTACGGCGGGGGAACAGCCCCAGCATTTT; CDR3aa: CASSSTAGEQPQHF
j_gene: TRBJ2-7; v_gene: TRBV5-1; abundance: NA; d_gene: NA; CDR3nt: TGCGCCAGCAGCTTGGCCAAGGGCAGGGCCACCCACGAGCAGTACTTC; CDR3aa: CASSLAKGRATHEQYF